Presented here are 29 T cell receptor beta chains from one specimen sequenced in a study of blood T cells in healthy people across ages. The authors ran a second PCR of 7 to 11 cycles using a sample-barcoded 5' primer and a J-beta primer mix. TCRdb re-analysed the 5' RACE reads in MiXCR, keeping a single row per CDR3 protein. The profile shows fewer than 950,000 distinct CDR3 sequences, around 34% of them singletons. Sequenced sample: blood. Receptors originate from a man younger than 30 in good health.

The rearrangement joins TRBV20-1 to TRBJ2-2; D gene unclear. This CDR3 region has 13 residues. CDR1 and CDR2 from the germline V gene are DFQATT and SNEGSKA (reference sequence). The germline V and J ends were trimmed by 5 bases and 6 bases, with 13 bases remaining between them. CDR3 loop: CSAPTGPPGELFF. For the CDR3, the DNA is TGCAGTGCTCCGACCGGGCCTCCCGGGGAGCTGTTTTTT.

This clonotype was counted a few times. V usage is TRBV20-1 and J usage is TRBJ2-1; perhaps TRBD1 as D (6 bases). The CDR3 is 15 amino acids. The germline V and J ends were trimmed by 5 bases and 0 bases, with 14 bases remaining between them. The germline V gene encodes CDR1 DFQATT and CDR2 SNEGSKA (reference sequence). CDR3 sequence: CSAQAGDNSYNEQFF. The CDR3 nucleotides are TGCAGTGCTCAGGCAGGGGACAACTCCTACAATGAGCAGTTCTTC.

This clonotype occurred a few times. V usage is TRBV10-3 and J usage is TRBJ1-1; 8 positions agree with TRBD1. This CDR3 is 15 amino acids long. Looked up from germline, CDR1 is ENHRY and CDR2 is SYGVKD. J gave up 3 bases and V 3 bases, and 6 bases lay outside the gene matches. The CDR3: CAISDWGQEYTEAFF. CDR3 nucleotides: TGTGCCATCAGTGATTGGGGACAGGAGTACACTGAAGCTTTCTTT.

This clonotype was seen a few times. The chain has TRBV29-1 and TRBJ2-6; D is unclear. V shed 0 bases and J shed 0 bases, with 3 bases lying between them. Germline CDR1 reads SQVTM; CDR2 reads ANQGSEA. CDR3 length: 14 amino acids. The CDR3 DNA follows: TGCAGCGTTGAAGAAAGCTCTGGGGCCAACGTCCTGACTTTC. It translates to CSVEESSGANVLTF. Full variable domain (rest looked up from reference TRBV29-1 and TRBJ2-6): SAVISQKPSRDICQRGTSLTIQCQVDSQVTMMFWYRQQPGQSLTLIATANQGSEATYESGFVIDKFPISRPNLTFSTLTVSNMSPEDSSIYLCSVEESSGANVLTFGAGSRLTVL.

This chain connects TRBV19 to TRBJ2-3; D is uncertain. Per the germline V gene, CDR1 is LNHDA and CDR2 is SQIVND (reference sequence). There are 14 residues in the CDR3. The V gene lost 0 bases and the J gene lost 2 bases, with 6 bases spanning the gap. The CDR3 here is CASSIDGITDTQYF. Written as DNA, the CDR3 is TGTGCCAGTAGTATAGATGGGATCACAGATACGCAGTATTTT.

This clonotype was seen a few times. The chain couples TRBV6-6 to TRBJ1-6; D is perhaps TRBD1 (6 bases). Germline V gene sequence: CDR1 MNHNY, CDR2 SVGAGI (reference sequence). This CDR3 has 17 residues. V gave up 4 bases and J gave up 4 bases, with 17 bases separating them. CDR3 sequence: CASSSLTGSMYNSPLHF. In DNA form, the CDR3 reads TGTGCCAGCAGTTCCCTCACAGGGAGTATGTATAATTCACCCCTCCACTTT.

The chain is built from TRBV2 and TRBJ1-5, with D possibly being TRBD1 (6 bases). Germline V CDR1 and CDR2: SNHLY, FYNNEI. The CDR3 runs 17 residues. V was shortened by 2 bases and J by 2 bases, with 16 bases between the two germline ends. The CDR3 DNA reads TGTGCCAGCAGTGAAAGAGGATTCACAGGGCGCAATCAGCCCCAGCATTTT. Its translation is CASSERGFTGRNQPQHF.

This clonotype was seen a handful of times. This chain connects TRBV21-1 to TRBJ2-3; TRBD1 was called by the table and not checked on the DNA. TRBV21-1 is given as a pseudogene. The CDR3 covers 13 residues. CDR3 sequence reads: CASSSDCPDTQYF. The CDR3 DNA reads TGTGCCAGCAGTTCGGACTGTCCAGATACGCAGTATTTT.

This clonotype came up once. The chain links TRBV6-6 to TRBJ2-5; 9 positions agree with TRBD2. There are 16 residues in the CDR3. V gave up 7 bases and J gave up 1 base; unmatched junction bases: 10. Germline lookup yields CDR1 MNHNY and CDR2 SVGAGI (reference sequence). CDR3 sequence (DNA): TGTGCCAGCACTGAGGGACTAGCTCTCCTCCAAGAGACCCAGTACTTC. Translated, it gives CASTEGLALLQETQYF.

The chain is built from TRBV9 and TRBJ1-4; 7 nucleotides agree with TRBD1. The CDR3 sequence is 14 residues long. Germline V lookup: CDR1 SGDLS, CDR2 YYNGEE. After removal of 0 bases from V and 7 bases from J, the junction contained 3 bases not matched to a gene. CDR3 in amino acids: CASSVEQGSEKLFF. The DNA for the CDR3 is TGTGCCAGCAGCGTAGAACAGGGGAGTGAAAAACTGTTTTTT.

This clonotype was found many times. The chain links TRBV5-1 to TRBJ2-1; D is uncertain. Trimming stripped 0 bases from V and 0 bases from J, with 19 bases between. Germline values: CDR1 SGHRS, CDR2 YFSETQ. This CDR3 is built from 19 residues. In DNA, the CDR3 is TGCGCCAGCAGCTTGGAGTCTATGCCGGCGACGAGCTCCTACAATGAGCAGTTCTTC. Translation gives CASSLESMPATSSYNEQFF.

This clonotype occurred a few times. This chain connects TRBV4-3 to TRBJ2-2, with D unresolved. The CDR3 spans 16 residues. V was clipped by 3 bases and J by 5 bases, with 16 bases between them. Germline V gives CDR1 LGHNA, CDR2 YSLEER. CDR3 region: CASSQKSQVRTGELFF. The CDR3 DNA is TGCGCCAGCAGCCAGAAAAGTCAGGTCAGGACCGGGGAGCTGTTTTTT.

Remarks on this clonotype: At one end the junction does not follow the germline gene, possibly because of a read error. This sequence joins TRBV20-1 and TRBJ1-2; 7 bases map to TRBD1. Germline V CDR1 and CDR2: DFQATT, SNEGSKA (reference sequence). The CDR3 contains 15 residues. DNA for the CDR3: TGCAGTACTAGAGGACAGGCCGACACGTCCTATGGCTACACCTTC. Its protein is CSTRGQADTSYGYTF.

This chain joins TRBV24-1 and TRBJ1-2; D is perhaps TRBD1 (5 bases). This CDR3 is 14 amino acids long. Deletions cut 3 bases from V and 8 bases from J, with 15 bases between. CDR1 KGHDR and CDR2 SFDVKD come from the germline V gene. The chain's CDR3 is CATSDGAILSGYTF. The CDR3 bases are TGTGCCACCAGTGATGGGGCTATTCTTAGCGGCTACACCTTC.

This chain joins TRBV9 and TRBJ2-5; TRBD1 aligns across 7 bases. Germline CDR1 and CDR2: SGDLS and YYNGEE. V lost 5 bases, J lost 3 bases, and 7 bases stayed unmatched. CDR3 size: 14 residues. The CDR3 region has the DNA TGTGCCAGCAGTGACCGACAGGGTGAAGAGACCCAGTACTTC. It encodes CASSDRQGEETQYF.

This chain links TRBV20-1 with TRBJ2-7, with D possibly being TRBD1 or TRBD2 (6 bases each). CDR1 and CDR2 from the germline V gene are DFQATT and SNEGSKA (reference sequence). Between the trimmed V and J ends, which lost 6 bases and 7 bases, there was a span of 19 bases. This CDR3 has 13 amino acids. The CDR3 sequence: CSAGGRAYNEQYF. For the CDR3, the DNA is TGCAGTGCAGGGGGGAGAGCCTACAATGAGCAGTACTTC.

The genes are TRBV29-1 and TRBJ2-3; maybe TRBD2 (6 bases). Trimming took off 7 bases at V and 3 bases at J, with 17 bases between the two ends. This CDR3 is built from 14 residues. CDR1 and CDR2 from the germline V gene are SQVTM and ANQGSEA. The CDR3 DNA follows: TGCAGCGGGGGTTGGGGGGAAGGAACAGATACGCAGTATTTT. The encoded protein is CSGGWGEGTDTQYF.

This chain uses TRBV7-3 with TRBJ1-1; D is unclear. Germline lookup yields CDR1 SGHTA and CDR2 FQGTGA. CDR3 length equals 14 residues. V lost 1 base and J lost 4, with 10 bases in between. This CDR3 reads CASSLSLASTEAFF. The CDR3 region has the DNA TGTGCCAGCAGCTTAAGCTTGGCGAGCACTGAAGCTTTCTTT.

This clonotype has ten or more counts. The chain uses TRBV5-5 and TRBJ2-3, with D unclear. Germline V gene lookup returns CDR1 SGHKS and CDR2 YYEKEE (reference sequence). The CDR3 runs 15 residues. Trimming took off 3 bases at V and 3 bases at J, with 14 bases between the two ends. The CDR3 is CASSSLITATDTQYF. CDR3 sequence (DNA): TGTGCCAGCAGCTCTTTGATCACAGCTACAGATACGCAGTATTTT.

This clonotype has more than one count but fewer than ten. The rearrangement joins TRBV6-1 to TRBJ1-1; D remains unclear. With 3 bases removed from V and 5 bases from J, the gap between germline ends came to 7 bases. This CDR3 contains 12 residues. Per germline, CDR1 MNHNS and CDR2 SASEGT. The CDR3 spells CASSDVRTEAFF. CDR3 bases: TGTGCCAGCAGTGACGTACGGACTGAAGCTTTCTTT.

This sequence joins TRBV5-1 and TRBJ1-4; TRBD1 agrees at 7 bases. Germline V gene sequence: CDR1 SGHRS, CDR2 YFSETQ. V was clipped by 4 bases and J by 6 bases; unmatched bases: 12. The length of the CDR3 is 16 residues. The CDR3 sequence: CASSPNGDSSYEKLFF. The CDR3 DNA reads as TGCGCCAGCAGCCCGAACGGGGACAGCTCTTATGAAAAACTGTTTTTT.

The chain couples TRBV12-5 to TRBJ1-2; 7 bases agree with TRBD1. Looked up from germline, CDR1 is LGHNT and CDR2 is FRNRAP. Losses at the gene ends were 6 bases for V and 3 bases for J; bases not matched to a gene: 10. This CDR3 is built from 15 residues. CDR3 protein: CASGASGTAYYGYTF. The CDR3 DNA follows: TGTGCTAGTGGCGCCTCGGGGACAGCCTACTATGGCTACACCTTC.

This clonotype was observed a few times. The chain links TRBV7-3 to TRBJ1-1; 8 bases map to TRBD1. The length of the CDR3 is 20 residues. After removal of 1 base from V and 1 base from J, the junction contained 17 bases not matched to a gene. Germline V CDR1 and CDR2: SGHTA, FQGTGA. The CDR3 reads CASSLKGQGAIGLQNTEAFF. The CDR3 nucleotides read TGTGCCAGCAGCTTAAAGGGTCAGGGGGCGATTGGTCTCCAGAACACTGAAGCTTTCTTT.

CDR3 in amino acids: CAMRDRAEKLFF. The CDR3 DNA reads TGTGCCATGAGGGACAGGGCTGAAAAACTGTTTTTT. V is TRBV2 and J is TRBJ1-4; 9 bases fit TRBD1. The V gene's germline CDR1 is SNHLY and CDR2 FYNNEI. V was pared by 10 bases and J by 7 bases, with 4 bases of the junction left unmatched. This CDR3 has 12 amino acids. Filled out from reference TRBV2 and TRBJ1-4, the complete variable domain reads EPEVTQTPSHQVTQMGQEVILRCVPISNHLYFYWYRQILGQKVEFLVSFYNNEISEKSEIFDDQFSVERPDGSNFTLKIRSTKLEDSAMYFCAMRDRAEKLFFGSGTQLSVL.

This clonotype occurred once. The gene calls are TRBV20-1 and TRBJ1-5; a weak D match, TRBD1 (5 bases). Germline loops: CDR1 DFQATT, CDR2 SNEGSKA (reference sequence). Trimming removed 0 bases at V and 2 bases at J, with 17 bases between. The CDR3 is 17 residues long. The CDR3 sequence is CSARDYRSREGNQPQHF. Written as DNA, the CDR3 is TGCAGTGCTAGAGATTATCGGAGCAGGGAAGGCAATCAGCCCCAGCATTTT.

The rearrangement uses TRBV29-1 and TRBJ2-1; D is perhaps TRBD1 (8 bases). The J call may be faulty, since TRBJ2-7 better matches the DNA end. Germline V gene data show CDR1 as SQVTM and CDR2 as ANQGSEA. The CDR3 sequence is 18 residues long. CDR3 protein: CSVTGGTGVLSSYNEQYF. CDR3 bases: TGCAGCGTCACCGGGGGGACAGGTGTATTAAGCTCCTACAATGAGCAGTACTTC.

This clonotype has ten or more counts. The chain recombines TRBV12-3 or TRBV12-4 with TRBJ1-2; a possible D gene is TRBD1 (6 bases). CDR3 length equals 16 residues. Trimming left V 4 bases short and J 1 base short, with 16 bases between. CDR3 loop: CASSSTSGTLNYGYTF. The CDR3 bases are TGTGCCAGCAGTTCGACCTCCGGGACACTTAACTATGGCTACACCTTC.

This CDR3 is CASRVAGGPHSEQFF. As DNA, the CDR3 is TGTGCCAGCAGGGTAGCGGGGGGGCCACACAGTGAGCAGTTCTTC. V usage is TRBV12-3 or TRBV12-4 and J usage is TRBJ2-1; TRBD2 aligns across 11 bases. With V trimmed by 6 bases and J by 9 bases, 10 bases remained unmatched. The CDR3 is 15 residues long.

This clonotype occurred a few times. The chain couples TRBV5-1 to TRBJ2-3, with 7 bases aligning to TRBD1. The CDR3 length is 16 residues. V lost 0 bases to trimming and J lost 2 bases; unmatched junction nucleotides: 6. Germline V gene sequence: CDR1 SGHRS, CDR2 YFSETQ. CDR3 amino acids: CASSLEWDSDTDTQYF. CDR3 sequence (DNA): TGCGCCAGCAGCTTGGAATGGGACAGTGACACAGATACGCAGTATTTT.